This T cell receptor (beta chain) was identified during a study of T-cell reconstitution after alpha-beta-depleted transplantation in children. Molecular barcoding with unique molecular identifiers was used for the TCRbeta library. TCRdb reanalysed the PCR reads using MiXCR and keeps one entry per CDR3 protein. The table lists around 22,000 distinct CDR3 sequences, approximately 10% of them singletons. Trimming removed 10 bases from V and 6 bases from J; junction bases left unmatched: 16. The CDR3 consists of 15 residues. The germline V gene encodes CDR1 LGHDT and CDR2 YNNKEL (reference sequence). The TCR was taken from a human donor who donated a stem cell graft to a child with chronic granulomatous disease. Sequences were derived from PBMCs from the stem cell graft donor, sampled from the stem cell graft. This chain connects TRBV3-1 to TRBJ2-5; 8 nucleotides align to TRBD1. The DNA for the CDR3 is TGTGCCACCTGCGATGAAGACAGGGGCGTAAAGACCCAGTACTTC. Translating gives CATCDEDRGVKTQYF.